This T cell receptor (beta chain) derives from a study of T cell responses to AZD1222 COVID-19 vaccine. Overall study results and limits: Repertoire sampling occurred only after the peak T cell response.

The study pooled second doses at about 4 or about 12 weeks. Germline V gene sequence: CDR1 SGDLS, CDR2 YYNGEE. CDR3 length equals 19 residues. V trimming: 3 bases; J trimming: 1 base; junction bases outside the gene matches: 17. This clone was detected once. Antigen: not known. Method: immunoSEQ multiplex PCR; TCRdb's copy keeps in-frame clones and lacks some. The profile shows over 95,000 clones, around 85% of them singletons. The TCR sequence derives from an adult who received the AZD1222 COVID-19 vaccine. Specimen: peripheral blood, collected 28 days after the second AZD1222 dose. The V gene is TRBV9, the J gene TRBJ1-2; TRBD1 aligns across 8 bases. CDR3 in amino acids: CASSGGGQDHPGGNYGYTF. The CDR3 DNA reads TGTGCCAGCAGCGGTGGGGGACAGGACCATCCAGGAGGTAACTATGGCTACACCTTC.